This is a list of T cell receptor beta chains from one sample in a study of blood T cell repertoires in COVID-19. Profiled with immunoSEQ multiplex PCR; TCRdb holds only in-frame clones, not every one. The repertoire includes around 200,000 clones, around 87% of them detected once, and approximately 0.64% sits in the top ten. Material: peripheral blood. These receptors all stem from a man in his fifties or sixties with acute or convalescent COVID-19. CDR3s include the opening cysteine and the closing phenylalanine or tryptophan. A D gene is named only where the DNA matches it firmly. Clone size, where shown, is once, few, many, or a class for clones that have expanded.

TGTGCCAGCAGCCGAGGAGCCGTCCGGGGTGAAAAACTGTTTTTT,CASSRGAVRGEKLFF,15,.,TRBJ1-4,.,TRBV3-1/TRBV3-2
TGTGCCAGCAGTTACTCGTTATCAGCGGGAGAGGACACGCAGTATTTT,CASSYSLSAGEDTQYF,16,TRBD2,TRBJ2-3,.,TRBV6-5
TGTGCCAGCAGCCTCCAGGTCCCCAGCTCCTACAATGAGCAGTTCTTC,CASSLQVPSSYNEQFF,16,.,TRBJ2-1,.,TRBV4-2
TGTGCCAGCAGCGTAGGAAGTAGCGGGGGGTCCTACAATGAGCAGTTCTTC,CASSVGSSGGSYNEQFF,17,TRBD2,TRBJ2-1,.,TRBV9
TGCGCCAGCAGTTCCGACTTTAACCCAGGGGCAGATACGCAGTATTTT,CASSSDFNPGADTQYF,16,.,TRBJ2-3,.,TRBV5-1
TGTGCCAGCAGTGGGGAGGGTAGAAGGAACACTGAAGCTTTCTTT,CASSGEGRRNTEAFF,15,.,TRBJ1-1,once,TRBV2
TGTGCCATCAGGGCCTCAGGGGGGAACACTGAAGCTTTCTTT,CAIRASGGNTEAFF,14,TRBD1,TRBJ1-1,few,TRBV10-3
TGTGCCAGCAGTTTCTCCCAAGGGGGGGGTAACACTGAAGCTTTCTTT,CASSFSQGGGNTEAFF,16,.,TRBJ1-1,.,TRBV28
TGTGCCAGCAGTTCCGACATTAGAGGCTACACCTTC,CASSSDIRGYTF,12,.,TRBJ1-2,.,TRBV28
TGTGCCATCAGTGAGTTAGGAGGAAACAATGAGCAGTTCTTC,CAISELGGNNEQFF,14,.,TRBJ2-1,once,TRBV10-3
TGTGCCAGCAGTTACTCTCTGCGGGGCGACAATGAGCAGTTCTTC,CASSYSLRGDNEQFF,15,.,TRBJ2-1,once,TRBV6-5
TGTGCCAGCAGCACTTCCGGGACAGCAACGATTACTAACTATGGCTACACCTTC,CASSTSGTATITNYGYTF,18,TRBD1,TRBJ1-2,.,TRBV11-2
TGTGCCAGCAGCCCGACGCGACTCGATGAGCAGTTCTTC,CASSPTRLDEQFF,13,.,TRBJ2-1,.,TRBV5-4